The present T cell receptor beta chain was sequenced within a study of T cell responses to AZD1222 COVID-19 vaccine. Broader study findings: Two AZD1222 doses significantly raised spike-specific TCR breadth and depth over controls. None of the repertoires were sampled until the peak T cell response had passed. Females made up more of the donors, who were largely white British, and clonal diversity may have come out too low.

Turning to this clone: What it recognizes is unknown.

The CDR3 is 11 amino acids. Deletions cut 8 bases from V and 10 bases from J, with 13 bases between. Germline V gene sequence: CDR1 PRHDT, CDR2 FYEKMQ (reference sequence). Clones were read by immunoSEQ multiplex PCR, and TCRdb kept only the in-frame ones, dropping some. The sample has roughly 110,000 clones, approximately 90% seen once; the top ten hold roughly 8.9%. This material consisted of peripheral blood, taken 28 days after the second AZD1222 dose. The sequence derives from an adult who received the AZD1222 COVID-19 vaccine. This chain uses TRBV13 with TRBJ2-3, with D unclear. The CDR3 loop reads CASRLVSAQYF. The DNA of the CDR3 is TGTGCCAGCCGCCTGGTATCTGCGCAGTATTTT.